This entry features one TCR beta chain sequence. The data were obtained in a study of PD-1 blockade in mismatch repair-deficient tumors. The V end was cut by 4 bases, the J end by 7 bases, with 14 bases between. The length of the CDR3 is 14 residues. The germline V gene has CDR1 ENHRY and CDR2 SYGVKD. TCRdb keeps only in-frame clones here, not all; method: immunoSEQ multiplex PCR. The table shows tens of thousands of clones, with roughly 80% occurring only once. This material consisted of peripheral blood, taken 12 weeks after starting pembrolizumab. V is TRBV10-3 and J is TRBJ1-5, with D possibly TRBD1 on 6 matching bases. This clonotype was sampled from an adult with mismatch repair-deficient cancer. In nucleotides, the CDR3 is TGTGCCATCAGTGCCCAGACAGGTCAGCAGCCCCAGCATTTT. It translates to CAISAQTGQQPQHF.